This record covers a single T cell receptor beta chain. The record originates from a study of blood T cell repertoires in COVID-19. This CDR3 spans 13 amino acids. In germline, CDR1 is ENHRY, CDR2 SYGVKD. V was clipped by 8 bases and J by 7 bases; unmatched bases: 8. TCRdb's table, derived via immunoSEQ multiplex PCR, lists solely in-frame clones and lacks some. The sample records approximately 230,000 clones, 70% to 90% being singletons. The chain combines TRBV10-3 with TRBJ1-1; TRBD1 agrees at 9 bases. The clonotype originates from a man younger than 40 who had recovered from COVID-19. The sequencing sample was made of peripheral blood. The CDR3 nucleotides read TGTGCCATCGGGATTACAGGGGGCGATGAAGCTTTCTTT. Its protein product is CAIGITGGDEAFF.